Sequencing of this T cell receptor (beta chain) was carried out in a study of blood T cell repertoires in COVID-19. Study background: Collection of acute and convalescent COVID-19 samples took place in the United States, Italy and Spain. T cells, B-cell-depleted T cells, or PBMCs supplied cDNA or gDNA.

The V gene's germline CDR1 is MNHEY and CDR2 SMNVEV (reference sequence). Trimming took off 8 bases at V and 8 bases at J, with 11 bases between the two ends. The CDR3 has 11 amino acids. As originally analysed: The authors estimated nucleated cell counts from reference gene primer amplification. Sequencing was performed with immunoSEQ multiplex PCR; in TCRdb, only in-frame clones are kept and a portion is missing. For V, J and clone size, that table is used; D and trimming come from the DNA. The sample has more than 35,000 clones, roughly three quarters seen once; the top ten hold around 17%. The TCR sequence derives from a man between 65 and 80 years old with acute or convalescent COVID-19. Sequenced: peripheral blood. The rearrangement uses TRBV27 and TRBJ2-3; D gene ambiguous. The chain's CDR3 is CASSYGGTQYF. CDR3 nucleotide sequence: TGTGCCAGCTCCTATGGCGGTACGCAGTATTTT.